These 17 T cell receptor beta chains originate from one sample sequenced in a study of blood T cell repertoires in COVID-19. Assay: immunoSEQ multiplex PCR; the TCRdb copy retains only in-frame clones and omits some. The sample has 150,000 or so clones, roughly four fifths seen once; the top ten hold around 15%. Material: peripheral blood. The receptors were gathered from a human donor with acute or convalescent COVID-19. The donor label of this sample is uncertain.

The chain has TRBV19 and TRBJ1-2; D might be TRBD1 (5 bases). Germline assignment: CDR1 LNHDA and CDR2 SQIVND (reference sequence). V shed 3 bases and J shed 3 bases, with 14 bases lying between them. The length of the CDR3 is 15 residues. CDR3: CASSMEGRADYGYTF. The CDR3 DNA is TGTGCCAGTAGTATGGAGGGCAGGGCCGACTATGGCTACACCTTC.

Concerning this clone itself: At the DNA level, this CDR3 is encoded by other sequences in the same sample as well. J is TRBJ1-1 and V is TRBV18; the D is unclear. V gave up 0 bases and J gave up 5 bases, with 7 bases separating them. The V gene's germline CDR1 is KGHSH and CDR2 LQKENI. CDR3 length: 13 residues. The CDR3 reads CASSPPAGTEAFF. CDR3 coding DNA: TGTGCCAGCTCACCACCGGCCGGGACTGAAGCTTTCTTT.

This clone was recorded a few times. The chain couples TRBV5-6 to TRBJ1-4; TRBD1 matches at 8 bases. Unmatched junction bases numbered 11, after V lost 3 bases and J lost 10 bases. This CDR3 has 15 amino acids. Germline V gene sequence: CDR1 SGHDT, CDR2 YYEEEE. CDR3 loop: CASSSGTGMSGKLFF. The CDR3 DNA follows: TGTGCCAGCAGCTCGGGGACAGGCATGTCTGGAAAACTGTTTTTT.

The chain links TRBV30 to TRBJ1-3; D may be TRBD1 (6 bases). The length of the CDR3 is 15 residues. Germline V gives CDR1 GTSNPN, CDR2 SVGIG (reference sequence). Trimming stripped 0 bases from V and 9 bases from J, with 18 bases between. The DNA of the CDR3 is TGTGCCTGGAGTGTGGGTTACAGGGCCGGGGTCACCATATATTTT. Amino acid sequence: CAWSVGYRAGVTIYF.

J is TRBJ1-6 and V is TRBV19, with 7 bases identical to TRBD1. The J segment lost 10 bases and the V segment lost 3 bases, leaving 9 bases of the junction unmatched. Germline CDR1 and CDR2: LNHDA and SQIVND (reference sequence). This CDR3 has 15 residues. The CDR3 coding sequence is TGTGCCAGTAGTATTGGGACAGCCGTTAAATCACCCCTCCACTTT. Protein: CASSIGTAVKSPLHF.

V usage is TRBV7-8 and J usage is TRBJ1-1, with 7 bases aligning to TRBD1. The CDR3 contains 14 residues. Germline CDR1 SGHVS, CDR2 FQNEAQ. The V segment lost 5 bases and the J segment 2 bases; nucleotides outside the gene matches: 5. The CDR3 sequence: CASSRGQYNTEAFF. In DNA, the CDR3 is TGTGCCAGCAGCCGGGGACAGTATAACACTGAAGCTTTCTTT.

The chain links TRBV6-4 to TRBJ1-1, with 8 bases that match TRBD1. Germline V gives CDR1 MRHNA, CDR2 SNTAGT. Trimming at V came to 6 bases and at J to 4 bases, leaving 4 bases not matched to a gene. The CDR3 length is 13 residues. CDR3 DNA sequence: TGTGCCAGCAGCCAGGGGGCTAGCACTGAAGCTTTCTTT. Encoded protein: CASSQGASTEAFF.

The chain recombines TRBV4-2 with TRBJ1-1; D is perhaps TRBD1 (5 bases). Germline CDR1 and CDR2: LGHNA and YNFKEQ. This CDR3 contains 16 residues. The V end was cut by 0 bases, the J end by 1 base, with 12 bases between. The CDR3 sequence: CASSQDGSGGNTEAFF. CDR3 DNA: TGTGCCAGCAGCCAAGACGGATCCGGGGGGAACACTGAAGCTTTCTTT.

This clone was recorded once. The V call is TRBV19, the J call TRBJ1-1; D is perhaps TRBD1 (5 bases). V lost 3 bases and J 0 bases, leaving 8 bases between the germline ends. Germline V gene lookup returns CDR1 LNHDA and CDR2 SQIVND (reference sequence). The CDR3 totals 14 residues. This CDR3 reads CASSMGRVNTEAFF. The CDR3 coding sequence is TGTGCCAGTAGTATGGGCAGGGTGAACACTGAAGCTTTCTTT.

This chain links TRBV3-1 (or the pseudogene TRBV3-2) with TRBJ2-4, with D possibly being TRBD2 (6 bases). The V gene's germline CDR1 is LGHDT and CDR2 YNNKEL (reference sequence). CDR3 size: 14 residues. Between the trimmed V and J ends, which lost 4 bases and 4 bases, there was a span of 11 bases. CDR3 protein: CASSPPLAKNIQYF. The CDR3 bases are TGTGCCAGCAGCCCTCCACTAGCAAAAAACATTCAGTACTTC.

This chain connects TRBV20-1 to TRBJ1-6; D may be TRBD1 (5 bases). The germline CDR1 and CDR2 sequences are DFQATT and SNEGSKA (reference sequence). The CDR3 is made up of 14 amino acids. V lost 3 bases and J 6 bases, leaving 12 bases between the germline ends. The CDR3 reads CSASWGVGNSPLHF. As DNA, the CDR3 is TGCAGTGCTAGTTGGGGGGTAGGTAATTCACCCCTCCACTTT.

This clone has a handful of counts. The V and J genes are TRBV7-3 and TRBJ1-6; D remains unclear. The length of the CDR3 is 14 residues. Germline CDR1 reads SGHTA; CDR2 reads FQGTGA. The germline V and J ends were trimmed by 1 base and 4 bases, with 5 bases remaining between them. The chain's CDR3 is CASSLSQYNSPLHF. The DNA of the CDR3 is TGTGCCAGCAGCTTAAGTCAGTATAATTCACCCCTCCACTTT.

The chain is built from TRBV5-1 and TRBJ1-2; 9 nucleotides match TRBD1. CDR1 is SGHRS, CDR2 YFSETQ, per germline. This CDR3 has 18 amino acids. Trimming took 3 bases from V and 7 from J; bases not matched to a gene: 19. CDR3 sequence: CASSSYPQGQGSSPGYTF. As DNA, the CDR3 is TGCGCCAGCAGCTCTTACCCTCAGGGACAGGGATCTTCTCCTGGCTACACCTTC. Combining the CDR3 with reference TRBV5-1 and TRBJ1-2 gives the whole variable domain KAGVTQTPRYLIKTRGQQVTLSCSPISGHRSVSWYQQTPGQGLQFLFEYFSETQRNKGNFPGRFSGRQFSNSRSEMNVSTLELGDSALYLCASSSYPQGQGSSPGYTFGSGTRLTVV.

The chain couples TRBV2 to TRBJ2-2; a possible D gene is TRBD1 (6 bases). CDR1 and CDR2 (germline): SNHLY, FYNNEI. This CDR3 region has 15 residues. V lost 9 bases to trimming and J lost 0 bases, with 14 bases between them. CDR3 in amino acids: CASTGQLANTGELFF. The CDR3 DNA sequence: TGTGCCAGTACCGGACAGCTCGCGAACACCGGGGAGCTGTTTTTT.

This chain joins TRBV27 and TRBJ2-3; 8 nucleotides match TRBD2. With V trimmed by 4 bases and J by 7 bases, 7 bases remained unmatched. Germline V gene lookup returns CDR1 MNHEY and CDR2 SMNVEV (reference sequence). The CDR3 has 14 amino acids. CDR3: CASSSRGGAYTQYF. The CDR3 region has the DNA TGTGCCAGCAGTTCACGGGGGGGCGCGTATACGCAGTATTTT.

The rearrangement uses TRBV30 and TRBJ2-7; TRBD2 matches 8 bases. CDR3 length: 14 residues. Unmatched junction bases numbered 8, after V lost 2 bases and J lost 5 bases. CDR1 is GTSNPN, CDR2 SVGIG, per germline (reference sequence). The CDR3 spells CAWSQAGVIDEQYF. The CDR3 DNA is TGTGCCTGGAGTCAAGCGGGGGTTATCGACGAGCAGTACTTC.

The chain joins TRBV5-1 to TRBJ1-4; the D is unclear. This CDR3 contains 15 residues. The V gene lost 4 bases and the J gene lost 4 bases, with 14 bases spanning the gap. In germline, CDR1 is SGHRS, CDR2 YFSETQ. The CDR3 region is CASSLSTEDNEKLFF. The CDR3 DNA reads as TGCGCCAGCAGCCTATCGACGGAGGATAATGAAAAACTGTTTTTT. Using reference TRBV5-1 and TRBJ1-4 for the parts outside the CDR3, the full variable domain is KAGVTQTPRYLIKTRGQQVTLSCSPISGHRSVSWYQQTPGQGLQFLFEYFSETQRNKGNFPGRFSGRQFSNSRSEMNVSTLELGDSALYLCASSLSTEDNEKLFFGSGTQLSVL.